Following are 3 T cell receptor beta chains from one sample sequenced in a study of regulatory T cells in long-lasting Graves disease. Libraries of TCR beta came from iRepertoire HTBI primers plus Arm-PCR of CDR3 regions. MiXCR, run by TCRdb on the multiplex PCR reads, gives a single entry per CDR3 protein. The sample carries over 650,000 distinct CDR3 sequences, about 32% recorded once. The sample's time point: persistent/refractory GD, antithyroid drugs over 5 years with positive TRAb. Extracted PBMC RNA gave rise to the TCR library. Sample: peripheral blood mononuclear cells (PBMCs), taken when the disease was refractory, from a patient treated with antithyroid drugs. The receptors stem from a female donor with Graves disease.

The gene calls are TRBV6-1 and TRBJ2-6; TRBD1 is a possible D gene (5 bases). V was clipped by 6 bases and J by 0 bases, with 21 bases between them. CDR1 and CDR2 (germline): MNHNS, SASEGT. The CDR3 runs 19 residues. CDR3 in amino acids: CASRKGLTVGFSGANVLTF. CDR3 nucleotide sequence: TGTGCCAGCAGAAAAGGTCTGACAGTGGGATTCTCTGGGGCCAACGTCCTGACTTTC.

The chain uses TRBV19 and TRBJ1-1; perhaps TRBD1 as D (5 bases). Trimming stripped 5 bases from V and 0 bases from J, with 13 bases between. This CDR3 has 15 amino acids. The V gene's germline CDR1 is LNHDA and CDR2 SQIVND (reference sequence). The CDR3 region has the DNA TGTGCCAGTAGTCCGGGACGGATAATGAACACTGAAGCTTTCTTT. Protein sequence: CASSPGRIMNTEAFF.

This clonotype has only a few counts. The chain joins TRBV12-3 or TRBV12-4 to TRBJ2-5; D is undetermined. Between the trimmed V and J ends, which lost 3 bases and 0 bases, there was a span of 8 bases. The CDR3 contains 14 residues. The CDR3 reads CASSLGQHQETQYF. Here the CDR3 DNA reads TGTGCCAGCAGTTTGGGTCAGCACCAAGAGACCCAGTACTTC.